This TCR beta chain emerged from a study of T-cell memory formation after mild COVID-19 listed by TCRdb under 2021. Background for the entire study: TCR sequence clusters from the two donors were largely donor specific. T-cell clones expanding and contracting after mild COVID-19 in a couple of donors were tracked by longitudinal TCRalpha and TCRbeta repertoire sequencing. The cohort was made up of two young adult volunteers, one female and one male, who were previously healthy.

In the germline V gene (reference sequence), CDR1 corresponds to LGHDT and CDR2 to YNNKEL. The CDR3 covers 19 residues, taking in both the cysteine and the phenylalanine. Only CDR3 DNA remains: 57 bases, in frame from the first base. From V the trimming removes 1 base and from J it removes 0 bases, while the gene matches leave 12 bases of the junction unaccounted for. Overall study outcomes, separate from this receptor: The study included only a couple of mild cases, and larger cohorts that include severe cases with pre-infection samples were judged to be necessary. Some responding clones were detected in pre-infection memory, suggesting pre-existing cross-reactive memory T cells joined the SARS-CoV-2 response. Balanced CD4/CD8 phenotypes were observed for clones contracting from day 15 to 85, whereas a bias towards CD4+ was observed for a second wave of clones expanding from day 15 to 37. Contracting CD4+ clones were found mainly in CM and EM memory subsets, while CD8+ clones were enriched in EMRA. SARS-CoV-2 specificity of the second-wave clones peaking on day 37 was not confirmed.

The run used an Illumina NovaSeq 6000. TCRalpha and TCRbeta cDNA libraries were built by 5'RACE with constant-segment primers, adding sample barcodes and unique molecular identifiers. RNA was extracted from every sample with Trizol reagent. Amplification of the libraries took two PCR steps, and the second step added a second sample barcode plus Illumina TruSeq adapters. Libraries were sequenced on an Illumina NovaSeq with 2 x 150 bp paired-end reads. Per the source publication's procedure: Demultiplexing of reads and collapsing into UMI-guided consensus sequences were performed with migec v1.2.7. With mixcr v2.1.11, UMI consensuses were aligned to TRA and TRB V and J templates and assembled into clonotypes. A clonotype was counted as expanded or contracted only if both edgeR and NoisET called the change significant, with noise models trained on biological replicates. For edgeR calls, the thresholds were a false discovery rate-adjusted p below 0.01 and a log2 fold-change of 1. As an exploratory analysis of dynamics, PCA with hierarchical clustering was applied to max-normalized trajectories of the 1000 most abundant clonotypes. The CD4 or CD8 phenotype of responding clones was assigned using the separately sequenced CD4+ and CD8+ repertoires. Using fastp at Q25 and MiXCR, TCRdb reprocessed the public reads and kept productive beta chains. Every distinct CDR3 protein forms one entry, paired with its most common genes and DNA. What appears here as the V and J calls and clone size reflects TCRdb's work, not the paper's. This sample has some 150,000 distinct CDR3 sequences in its table, and 15% to 20% of those were observed once. Around 2.4% of the sample lies in the top ten.

This clonotype turned up a few times. Its cognate antigen has yet to be identified. Per-base quality was not reported, and no clone a single base away is much larger than it. PBMCs were isolated by Ficoll-Paque density gradient centrifugation. This receptor was taken from an adult woman who had mild COVID-19 (a few samples of this study predate the infection). The sample titles of this study are shuffled in the database, so cell type and time point are left out; the donor was told from shared clones. The chain is made from TRBV3-1 and TRBJ2-1; 7 bases in the middle match TRBD2. Sample: PBMCs or a T cell subset sorted from them (not recorded which). The nucleotide sequence is given as TGTGCCAGCAGCCAAGTAGCGGGTACCATTAGAAGCTCCTACAATGAGCAGTTCTTC. Translated, this is CASSQVAGTIRSSYNEQFF.